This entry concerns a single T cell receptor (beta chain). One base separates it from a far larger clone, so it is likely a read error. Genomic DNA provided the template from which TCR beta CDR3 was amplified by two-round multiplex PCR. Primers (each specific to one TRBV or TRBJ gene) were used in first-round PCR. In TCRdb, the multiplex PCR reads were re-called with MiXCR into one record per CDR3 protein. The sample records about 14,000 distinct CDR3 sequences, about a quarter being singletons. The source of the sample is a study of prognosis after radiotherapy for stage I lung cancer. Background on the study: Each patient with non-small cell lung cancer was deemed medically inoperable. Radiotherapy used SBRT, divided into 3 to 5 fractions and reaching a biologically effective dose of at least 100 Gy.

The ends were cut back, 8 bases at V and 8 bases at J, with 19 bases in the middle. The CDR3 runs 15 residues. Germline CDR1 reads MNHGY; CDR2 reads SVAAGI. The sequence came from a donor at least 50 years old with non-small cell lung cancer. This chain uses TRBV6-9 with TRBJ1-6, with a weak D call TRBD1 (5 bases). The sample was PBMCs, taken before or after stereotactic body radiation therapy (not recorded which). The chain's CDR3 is CASGAIQGGDSPLHF. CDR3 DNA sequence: TGTGCCAGCGGTGCCATCCAGGGAGGTGATTCACCCCTCCACTTT.